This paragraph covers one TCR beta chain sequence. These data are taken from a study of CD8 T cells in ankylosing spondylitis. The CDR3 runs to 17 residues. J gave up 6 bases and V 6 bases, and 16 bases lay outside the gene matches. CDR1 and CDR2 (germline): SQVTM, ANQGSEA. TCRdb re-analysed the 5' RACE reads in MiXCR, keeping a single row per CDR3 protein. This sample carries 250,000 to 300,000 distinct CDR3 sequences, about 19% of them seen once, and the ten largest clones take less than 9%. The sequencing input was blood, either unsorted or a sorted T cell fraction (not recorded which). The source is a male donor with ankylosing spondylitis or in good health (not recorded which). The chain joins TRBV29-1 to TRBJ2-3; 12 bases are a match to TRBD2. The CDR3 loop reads CSVEGHRLAGACDTQYF. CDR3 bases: TGCAGCGTCGAGGGACACAGACTAGCGGGAGCCTGCGATACGCAGTATTTT.